Here is one T cell receptor beta chain with its context. Its antigen remains unidentified. In the same sample, other DNA sequences code for this CDR3. The assay was immunoSEQ multiplex PCR, and TCRdb's table has in-frame clones only and misses some. In the table there are 85,000 to 100,000 clones, roughly 91% of which are singletons. The sample belongs to a study of OX40 agonist ivuxolimab in advanced cancers. Study-level points and caveats: CD4+ and CD8+ T cells in blood underwent clonal expansion by week 6 at 0.1 to 3.0 mg/kg. Averaging showed that CD8+ T cells had more expanded clones than CD4+ did.

V lost 3 bases to trimming and J lost 3 bases, with 7 bases between them. The CDR3 runs 13 residues. Germline CDR1 KGHSH, CDR2 LQKENI. This chain connects TRBV18 to TRBJ2-3; D gene unclear. The material was CD4+ or CD8+ T cells sorted from blood, obtained in a trial of the OX40 agonist ivuxolimab. The origin of this receptor is an adult with an advanced solid tumor such as melanoma, head and neck, liver or kidney cancer. DNA of the CDR3: TGTGCCAGCTCACCTCCCAGTACAGATACGCAGTATTTT. As protein: CASSPPSTDTQYF.